Below, one T cell receptor beta chain is given with its context. The data derive from a study of technical replicates of blood from several donors. Measured with immunoSEQ multiplex PCR; TCRdb has only the in-frame clones, and not every one. The table lists about 84,000 clones, roughly 98% of them singletons, with roughly 0.15% in the top ten. Trimming removed 1 base from V and 7 bases from J; junction bases left unmatched: 9. This CDR3 is 18 amino acids long. The V gene's germline CDR1 is MDHEN and CDR2 SYDVKM. This sequence originates from a human donor in good health. This chain joins TRBV28 and TRBJ2-1; 14 positions agree with TRBD2. The sample taken for sequencing was T cells isolated from PBMCs. For the CDR3, the DNA is TGTGCCAGCAGTTTATCGCTCAGGACTAGCGGGAGGCGAAATGAGCAGTTCTTC. Its protein product is CASSLSLRTSGRRNEQFF.